Listed here is a single T cell receptor beta chain. TCRdb's table, derived via immunoSEQ multiplex PCR, lists solely in-frame clones and lacks some. The sample lists 100,000 or so clones, roughly 84% occurring once. This record belongs to a study of blood T cell repertoires in COVID-19. The wider study: Sites across the United States, Italy and Spain contributed samples from acute and convalescent COVID-19. From T cells, B-cell-depleted T cells, or PBMCs came the material, which was cDNA or gDNA.

CDR3 length equals 14 residues. J gave up 0 bases and V 5 bases, and 3 bases lay outside the gene matches. Germline CDR1 is SEHNR and CDR2 is FQNEAQ (reference sequence). This clonotype was obtained from a man between 65 and 80 years old with active or convalescent COVID-19. This chain uses TRBV7-9 with TRBJ1-1; 7 positions match TRBD1. Material: peripheral blood. The CDR3 DNA is TGTGCCAGCAGCGCACAGGGGATGAACACTGAAGCTTTCTTT. Translating gives CASSAQGMNTEAFF.